Following are 4 T cell receptor beta chains from one sample sequenced in a study of T cell changes during pregnancy in multiple sclerosis. Data came from immunoSEQ multiplex PCR; TCRdb stores just in-frame clones and leaves some out. The sample contains 35,000 to 40,000 clones, roughly 89% of which appear only once. The material was CD4+ T cells from peripheral blood mononuclear cells, obtained in the second trimester of pregnancy. The source of these receptors is a female donor with multiple sclerosis, enrolled in a pregnancy study.

The genes are TRBV7-2 and TRBJ2-3; a possible D gene is TRBD2 (6 bases). The V end lost 2 bases, the J end lost 0 bases, and 9 bases lay between the germline ends. Germline CDR1 and CDR2: SGHTA and FQGNSA. The CDR3 consists of 15 residues. In nucleotides, the CDR3 is TGTGCCAGCAGCTTAAATAGCGGTAGCACAGATACGCAGTATTTT. It is translated as CASSLNSGSTDTQYF.

The chain is built from TRBV5-4 and TRBJ2-3; 10 nucleotides match TRBD2. Germline V gives CDR1 SGHNT, CDR2 YYREEE (reference sequence). This CDR3 comprises 16 residues. V lost 4 bases to trimming and J lost 4 bases; unmatched junction nucleotides: 9. CDR3 nucleotides: TGTGCCAGCAGCCGGTGGGCTAGCGGGAGTTCAGATACGCAGTATTTT. Amino acid sequence: CASSRWASGSSDTQYF.

The chain recombines TRBV29-1 with TRBJ2-1, with a tentative D call TRBD1 (6 bases). The CDR3 sequence is 11 residues long. Germline CDR1 is SQVTM and CDR2 is ANQGSEA. V shed 5 bases and J shed 4 bases, with 6 bases lying between them. The CDR3 bases are TGCAGCGTTACAGGGTACAATGAGCAGTTCTTC. Translation gives CSVTGYNEQFF.

This clone has a single count. The chain combines TRBV13 with TRBJ2-7; 13 bases line up with TRBD2. Germline V CDR1 and CDR2: PRHDT, FYEKMQ (reference sequence). J gave up 7 bases and V 5 bases, and 8 bases lay outside the gene matches. The CDR3 runs 15 residues. CDR3 sequence (DNA): TGTGCCAGCAGCCGGACTAGCGGGAGATATCGGGAGCAGTACTTC. Its translation: CASSRTSGRYREQYF.